The 10 T cell receptor beta chains presented below share a single source sample, sequenced in a study of response to subunit inactivated influenza vaccine. TCRdb recomputed calls from the RT-PCR reads with MiXCR, one row per CDR3 protein. The table includes almost 250,000 distinct CDR3 sequences, roughly an eighth detected once. This specimen consisted of non-naive T cells sorted from PBMCs, obtained 14 to 15 days before vaccination. Every receptor here comes from a man aged 50 to 59 who received an inactivated influenza vaccine.

This clonotype has more than one count but fewer than ten. The J gene is TRBJ2-5, the V gene TRBV6-5, with 8 bases lining up with TRBD1. Trimming removed 0 bases from V and 6 bases from J; junction bases left unmatched: 15. The CDR3 contains 18 residues. Germline V gives CDR1 MNHEY, CDR2 SVGAGI. In nucleotides, the CDR3 is TGTGCCAGCAGTTACTCGATTTTCACGCAGGGGGCCCGGAAGACCCAGTACTTC. It is translated as CASSYSIFTQGARKTQYF.

This chain joins TRBV20-1 and TRBJ2-2; 13 nucleotides line up with TRBD2. The CDR3 is made up of 15 amino acids. Germline CDR1 is DFQATT and CDR2 is SNEGSKA (reference sequence). Trimming removed 6 bases from V and 7 bases from J; junction bases left unmatched: 8. CDR3: CSAPTSGRAGGELFF. The CDR3 bases are TGCAGTGCGCCAACTAGCGGGAGGGCCGGCGGGGAGCTGTTTTTT.

This clonotype was found many times. The chain combines TRBV2 with TRBJ2-6; D is perhaps TRBD1 (5 bases). The germline CDR1 and CDR2 sequences are SNHLY and FYNNEI. The CDR3 has 16 residues. Trimming shortened V by 7 bases and J by 4 bases, and 17 bases separated the two germline ends. The CDR3 coding sequence is TGTGCCAGCACCTCGGTTAGGGGTCACGGGGCCAACGTCCTGACTTTC. Its translation: CASTSVRGHGANVLTF.

This chain connects TRBV7-9 to TRBJ1-2, with D perhaps matching TRBD1 (5 bases). The CDR3 runs to 13 residues. In germline, CDR1 is SEHNR, CDR2 FQNEAQ (reference sequence). Trimming took off 4 bases at V and 6 bases at J, with 12 bases between the two ends. The CDR3 nucleotides are TGTGCCAGCAGCTCCCAACAGGAAAATGGCTACACCTTC. This sequence encodes CASSSQQENGYTF.

This clonotype was observed a handful of times. The gene calls are TRBV12-3 or TRBV12-4 and TRBJ1-2; 7 nucleotides agree with TRBD1. The trim removed 9 bases at V and 2 bases at J, leaving 6 bases unmatched. This CDR3 comprises 13 residues. The CDR3 loop is CASSTGNNYGYTF. The CDR3 region has the DNA TGTGCCAGTTCGACAGGGAACAACTATGGCTACACCTTC.

This clonotype occurred many times. The chain carries TRBV20-1 and TRBJ2-1; D call uncertain. This CDR3 is built from 13 residues. V was pared by 4 bases and J by 6 bases, with 13 bases between. Germline V CDR1 and CDR2: DFQATT, SNEGSKA (reference sequence). The CDR3 is CSAKQSGPNEQFF. The CDR3 coding sequence is TGCAGTGCTAAACAGTCTGGTCCCAATGAGCAGTTCTTC.

There are a few counts of this clonotype. The V call is TRBV7-3, the J call TRBJ2-2; D perhaps matches TRBD2 (6 bases). V lost 1 base and J lost 0, with 9 bases in between. The CDR3 loop spans 16 amino acids. Germline V lookup: CDR1 SGHTA, CDR2 FQGTGA. The CDR3 spells CASSLRAGANTGELFF. As DNA, the CDR3 is TGTGCCAGCAGCTTAAGAGCGGGTGCGAACACCGGGGAGCTGTTTTTT. The full variable domain, with the rest looked up from reference TRBV7-3 and TRBJ2-2, is GAGVSQTPSNKVTEKGKYVELRCDPISGHTALYWYRQSLGQGPEFLIYFQGTGAADDSGLPNDRFFAVRPEGSVSTLKIQRTERGDSAVYLCASSLRAGANTGELFFGEGSRLTVL.

This clonotype was seen only a few times. This chain uses TRBV20-1 with TRBJ2-1; possibly TRBD1 for D (6 bases). The CDR3 is 15 residues long. With 3 bases removed from V and 10 bases from J, the gap between germline ends came to 22 bases. From germline, CDR1 is DFQATT and CDR2 SNEGSKA (reference sequence). CDR3 amino acids: CSARDGGQLSMEQFF. The CDR3 coding sequence is TGCAGTGCTAGGGACGGAGGACAGCTTTCAATGGAGCAGTTCTTC.

This clonotype was recorded many times. This chain joins TRBV29-1 and TRBJ2-5, with 9 bases lining up with TRBD2. V lost 7 bases, J lost 0 bases, and 9 bases stayed unmatched. The CDR3 spans 15 residues. Germline CDR1 is SQVTM and CDR2 is ANQGSEA. CDR3 protein: CSAIPASGDQETQYF. The DNA for the CDR3 is TGCAGCGCCATCCCAGCTAGCGGGGACCAAGAGACCCAGTACTTC.

This clonotype showed up just a few times. The CDR3 DNA reads TGCGCCAGCAGCTACAGGGGGCAGGACACCGGGGAGCTGTTTTTT. Encoded protein: CASSYRGQDTGELFF. The chain is built from TRBV5-1 and TRBJ2-2, with 9 bases identical to TRBD1. Germline loops: CDR1 SGHRS, CDR2 YFSETQ. Trimming cost V 3 bases and J 3 bases; bases outside gene matches: 3. The CDR3 runs 15 residues.